This section outlines one T cell receptor beta chain sequence together with its context. This record comes from a study of shared clonotypes between healthy human individuals. The CDR3 totals 15 residues. Germline V gene sequence: CDR1 SGHKS, CDR2 YYEKEE (reference sequence). After removal of 0 bases from V and 7 bases from J, the junction contained 7 bases not matched to a gene. The authors ran the assay at deep level. The authors split each subset's genomic DNA evenly across several immunoSEQ plates. This table comes from immunoSEQ multiplex PCR, and its TCRdb copy is limited to in-frame clones, with some not included. The data contain around 95,000 clones, about 45% of them singletons.

The clonotype comes from a woman between 35 and 50 years old in good health. Some clones in this sample may be carry-over from other donors' samples. This chain connects TRBV5-5 to TRBJ1-5; 7 bases align to TRBD1. Specimen: PBMCs. CDR3 protein: CASSLERQGTQPQHF. CDR3 DNA sequence: TGTGCCAGCAGCTTGGAGCGACAGGGTACCCAGCCCCAGCATTTT.